The rows below give T cell receptor beta chains drawn from one sample of a study of patients and donors after allogeneic stem cell transplantation. TCRdb fed the RT-PCR reads into MiXCR, producing one record per CDR3 protein. This sample carries some 960,000 distinct CDR3 sequences, roughly 18% of them seen once, and the ten largest clones take around 6%. The specimen was blood, either unsorted or a sorted T cell fraction (not recorded which). These receptor sequences come from a human donor who was either an allogeneic HSCT recipient or a stem cell or donor lymphocyte infusion donor (not recorded which). It is not recorded whose cells these are; they may come from a transplant donor. Both conserved end residues are part of each CDR3. The D gene is left open where the match is weak. Part of the rows lack a size; the others show once, few, many or a class for expanded clones.

clone_size: NA; j_call: TRBJ1-2; d_call: NA; v_call: TRBV10-3; cdr3_nt: TGTGCCACCCTTGGACAGACGCTAATATATAACTATGGCTACACCTTC; cdr3_aa: CATLGQTLIYNYGYTF
clone_size: NA; j_call: TRBJ2-1; d_call: TRBD2; v_call: TRBV29-1; cdr3_nt: TGCAGCGTCCCGGGACTAGCGGGCAATGAGCAGTTCTTC; cdr3_aa: CSVPGLAGNEQFF
clone_size: few; j_call: TRBJ2-5; d_call: NA; v_call: TRBV5-1; cdr3_nt: TGCGCCAGCAGCTTGAATACTGGGACCCAGTACTTC; cdr3_aa: CASSLNTGTQYF
clone_size: NA; j_call: TRBJ1-1; d_call: NA; v_call: TRBV12-3/TRBV12-4; cdr3_nt: TGTGCCAGCAGCACCCGGGCCTCAGAGGGTTTCTTT; cdr3_aa: CASSTRASEGFF
clone_size: NA; j_call: TRBJ2-7; d_call: TRBD1; v_call: TRBV10-3; cdr3_nt: TGTGCCATCAGTGAGGGACAGGGACTTTACGAGCAGTACTTC; cdr3_aa: CAISEGQGLYEQYF
clone_size: NA; j_call: TRBJ2-7; d_call: NA; v_call: TRBV27; cdr3_nt: TGTGCCAGCAGTTTTGGGACTGCCGGGATGGTCGAGCAGTACTTC; cdr3_aa: CASSFGTAGMVEQYF
clone_size: NA; j_call: TRBJ1-2; d_call: TRBD1; v_call: TRBV28; cdr3_nt: TGTGCCAGCAGGATGATCGGACAGGTCCTGATCTATGGCTACACCTTC; cdr3_aa: CASRMIGQVLIYGYTF
clone_size: few; j_call: TRBJ2-2; d_call: NA; v_call: TRBV20-1; cdr3_nt: TGCAGTGCTAGAGCGGCAACGAACACCGGGGAGCTGTTTTTT; cdr3_aa: CSARAATNTGELFF
clone_size: NA; j_call: TRBJ2-5; d_call: TRBD2; v_call: TRBV6-5; cdr3_nt: TGTGCCAGCGGTCCCTCGAGCGGGGGACGAGAGACCCAGTACTTC; cdr3_aa: CASGPSSGGRETQYF
clone_size: NA; j_call: TRBJ1-2; d_call: NA; v_call: TRBV3-1; cdr3_nt: TGTGCCAGCAGCCAAGCCGACAGCCCGAACTATGGCTACACCTTC; cdr3_aa: CASSQADSPNYGYTF
clone_size: few; j_call: TRBJ2-2; d_call: NA; v_call: TRBV20-1; cdr3_nt: TGCAGTGCTGGGAAAGACACGAACACCGGGGAGCTGTTTTTT; cdr3_aa: CSAGKDTNTGELFF
clone_size: NA; j_call: TRBJ1-4; d_call: NA; v_call: TRBV20-1; cdr3_nt: TGCAGTGCTGTGATCCGGGGTGAAAAACTGTTTTTT; cdr3_aa: CSAVIRGEKLFF
clone_size: few; j_call: TRBJ2-3; d_call: TRBD1; v_call: TRBV10-3; cdr3_nt: TGTGCCATCAGTGAGTCACAGGGGCACCCCACAGATACGCAGTATTTT; cdr3_aa: CAISESQGHPTDTQYF
clone_size: few; j_call: TRBJ1-1; d_call: NA; v_call: TRBV4-1; cdr3_nt: TGCGCCAGCAGCCAAGATCGCTACAGGGAGTTGAACACTGAAGCTTTCTTT; cdr3_aa: CASSQDRYRELNTEAFF
clone_size: NA; j_call: TRBJ1-1; d_call: NA; v_call: TRBV7-2; cdr3_nt: TGTGCCAGCAGCTTAGGAGGAGGGTCGTGGACTGAAGCCTTCTTT; cdr3_aa: CASSLGGGSWTEAFF
clone_size: NA; j_call: TRBJ2-5; d_call: NA; v_call: TRBV5-1; cdr3_nt: TGCGCCAGCAGCGCTTCAGGGAAAGAGACCCAGTACTTC; cdr3_aa: CASSASGKETQYF
clone_size: NA; j_call: TRBJ1-6; d_call: NA; v_call: TRBV6-5; cdr3_nt: TGTGCCAGCAGTTACTCGCAGGGGCATAATTCACCCCTCCACTTT; cdr3_aa: CASSYSQGHNSPLHF
clone_size: few; j_call: TRBJ2-2; d_call: NA; v_call: TRBV7-3; cdr3_nt: TGTGCCAGCAGCTCGGACAAGACCGGGGAGCTGTTTTTT; cdr3_aa: CASSSDKTGELFF
clone_size: NA; j_call: TRBJ2-5; d_call: NA; v_call: TRBV21-1; cdr3_nt: TGTGCCAGCAGTTACGCCGGGACTCAGCAAGAGACCCAGTACTTC; cdr3_aa: CASSYAGTQQETQYF
clone_size: few; j_call: TRBJ2-7; d_call: TRBD2; v_call: TRBV4-1; cdr3_nt: TGCGCCAGCAGCCTGGGACTAGCGCGCTCGAACGAGCAGTACTTC; cdr3_aa: CASSLGLARSNEQYF
clone_size: few; j_call: TRBJ1-1; d_call: TRBD1; v_call: TRBV29-1; cdr3_nt: TGCAGCGTTGAACCTGGACAGGAGCTGGGGATGAACACTGAAGCTTTCTTT; cdr3_aa: CSVEPGQELGMNTEAFF
clone_size: few; j_call: TRBJ1-3; d_call: NA; v_call: TRBV29-1; cdr3_nt: TGCAGCGTTCCATCAGGGGCTGGAAACACCATATATTTT; cdr3_aa: CSVPSGAGNTIYF
clone_size: NA; j_call: TRBJ1-1; d_call: NA; v_call: TRBV12-3/TRBV12-4; cdr3_nt: TGTGCCAGCAGTTTCGGGCTGCTGCCCCGGGGGACTGAAGCTTTCTTT; cdr3_aa: CASSFGLLPRGTEAFF
clone_size: NA; j_call: TRBJ2-3; d_call: NA; v_call: TRBV4-1; cdr3_nt: TGCGCCAGCAGCCAAGGTTGGGTAGATACGCAGTATTTT; cdr3_aa: CASSQGWVDTQYF
clone_size: NA; j_call: TRBJ2-1; d_call: TRBD2; v_call: TRBV4-3; cdr3_nt: TGCGCCAGCAGCCAAGAGCAGTTGTCTAGCGGGGGCCCGTACAATGAGCAGTTCTTC; cdr3_aa: CASSQEQLSSGGPYNEQFF
clone_size: few; j_call: TRBJ1-3; d_call: NA; v_call: TRBV27; cdr3_nt: TGTGCCAGCAGTTCATCCAGAGCCTCTGGAAACACCATATATTTT; cdr3_aa: CASSSSRASGNTIYF
clone_size: NA; j_call: TRBJ1-2; d_call: NA; v_call: TRBV5-1; cdr3_nt: TGCGCCAGCAGCCCCTATAACGATCCGGGACGGGATGGCTACACCTTC; cdr3_aa: CASSPYNDPGRDGYTF
clone_size: many; j_call: TRBJ1-6; d_call: NA; v_call: TRBV12-3/TRBV12-4; cdr3_nt: TGTGCCAGCAGCCACTATAATTCACCCCTCCACTTT; cdr3_aa: CASSHYNSPLHF
clone_size: few; j_call: TRBJ2-7; d_call: NA; v_call: TRBV9; cdr3_nt: TGTGCCAGCAGCGTAGACGGGCGGTTCGGCGAGCAGTACTTC; cdr3_aa: CASSVDGRFGEQYF
clone_size: NA; j_call: TRBJ2-5; d_call: TRBD2; v_call: TRBV18; cdr3_nt: TGTGCCAGCTCACCCCAGGGCGGGGGAGGCCAAGAGACCCAGTACTTC; cdr3_aa: CASSPQGGGGQETQYF
clone_size: NA; j_call: TRBJ2-6; d_call: NA; v_call: TRBV7-3; cdr3_nt: TGTGCCAGCAGCTTAGTCGACGGGGCCAACGTCCTGACTTTC; cdr3_aa: CASSLVDGANVLTF
clone_size: few; j_call: TRBJ2-7; d_call: TRBD2; v_call: TRBV18; cdr3_nt: TGTGCCAGCTCACCAAGGGTAGCGGGAGGCCCCACCTACGAGCAGTACTTC; cdr3_aa: CASSPRVAGGPTYEQYF
clone_size: NA; j_call: TRBJ1-3; d_call: NA; v_call: TRBV12-3/TRBV12-4; cdr3_nt: TGTGCCAGCAGTTTGCTCGGGAAAGATGGAAACACCATATATTTT; cdr3_aa: CASSLLGKDGNTIYF
clone_size: NA; j_call: TRBJ1-6; d_call: TRBD1; v_call: TRBV6-1; cdr3_nt: TGTGCCAGCAGAGAGAGGGGACAGGGGAAAAATAATTCACCCCTCCACTTT; cdr3_aa: CASRERGQGKNNSPLHF
clone_size: NA; j_call: TRBJ2-1; d_call: NA; v_call: TRBV20-1; cdr3_nt: TGCAGTGCTAGTCAAAGGCCAGCGGCCTACAATGAGCAGTTCTTC; cdr3_aa: CSASQRPAAYNEQFF
clone_size: few; j_call: TRBJ2-7; d_call: NA; v_call: TRBV12-3/TRBV12-4; cdr3_nt: TGTGCCAGCAGACCTAACAGGGACTACGAGCAGTACTTC; cdr3_aa: CASRPNRDYEQYF
clone_size: few; j_call: TRBJ2-4; d_call: TRBD2; v_call: TRBV20-1; cdr3_nt: TGCAGTGCTCGAGAGAAGGGACTAGCGGGAGCTGGGCCCAAAAACATTCAGTACTTC; cdr3_aa: CSAREKGLAGAGPKNIQYF
clone_size: few; j_call: TRBJ2-7; d_call: NA; v_call: TRBV7-9; cdr3_nt: TGTGCCAGCAGCTCCGTAGGGGCTACCTACGAGCAGTACTTC; cdr3_aa: CASSSVGATYEQYF
clone_size: NA; j_call: TRBJ2-1; d_call: TRBD1; v_call: TRBV6-1; cdr3_nt: TGTGCCAGCGGCCGGGACAGGGGACCGAGCTCCTACAATGAGCAGTTCTTC; cdr3_aa: CASGRDRGPSSYNEQFF
clone_size: few; j_call: TRBJ2-3; d_call: TRBD2; v_call: TRBV7-8; cdr3_nt: TGTGCCAGCAGCACCGGGGGGGCGGATACGCAGTATTTT; cdr3_aa: CASSTGGADTQYF
clone_size: few; j_call: TRBJ2-2; d_call: TRBD2; v_call: TRBV7-8; cdr3_nt: TGTGCCAGCCGAACTCAGCGGGGGGTCAACACCGGGGAGCTGTTTTTT; cdr3_aa: CASRTQRGVNTGELFF
clone_size: NA; j_call: TRBJ1-2; d_call: NA; v_call: TRBV25-1; cdr3_nt: TGTGCCAGCAGACCTCTAGGGGAATTAAACTATGGCTACACCTTC; cdr3_aa: CASRPLGELNYGYTF